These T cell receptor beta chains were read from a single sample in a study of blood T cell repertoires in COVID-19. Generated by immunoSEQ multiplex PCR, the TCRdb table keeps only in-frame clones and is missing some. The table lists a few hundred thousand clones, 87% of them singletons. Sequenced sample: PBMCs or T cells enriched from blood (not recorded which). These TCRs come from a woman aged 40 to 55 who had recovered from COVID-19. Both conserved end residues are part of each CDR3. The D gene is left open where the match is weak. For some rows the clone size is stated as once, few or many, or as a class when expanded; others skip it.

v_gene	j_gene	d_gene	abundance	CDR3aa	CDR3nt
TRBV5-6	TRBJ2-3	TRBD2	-	CASSFGGGRAGADTQYF	TGTGCCAGCAGCTTTGGGGGCGGGAGGGCCGGCGCAGATACGCAGTATTTT
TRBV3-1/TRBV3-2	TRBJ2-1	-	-	CASSPYTGNTYNEQFF	TGTGCCAGCAGCCCCTACACCGGGAACACCTACAATGAGCAGTTCTTC
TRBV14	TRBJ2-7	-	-	CASSPEGEQYF	TGTGCCAGCAGCCCGGAGGGCGAGCAGTACTTC
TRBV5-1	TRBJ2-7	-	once	CASSLYGTGLNEQYF	TGCGCCAGCAGCTTGTATGGCACAGGGCTGAACGAGCAGTACTTC
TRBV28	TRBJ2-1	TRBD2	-	CASSFLREIVVHEQFF	TGTGCCAGCAGTTTTTTGCGGGAGATCGTCGTGCATGAGCAGTTCTTC
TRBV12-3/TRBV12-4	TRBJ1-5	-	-	CASRPDSNQPQHF	TGTGCCAGCAGACCGGACAGTAATCAGCCCCAGCATTTT
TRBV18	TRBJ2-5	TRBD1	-	CASSSRQGAQETQYF	TGTGCCAGCTCATCCCGACAGGGTGCCCAAGAGACCCAGTACTTC
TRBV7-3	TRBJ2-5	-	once	CASSPGSLAQETQYF	TGTGCCAGCAGCCCCGGGTCGCTCGCCCAAGAGACCCAGTACTTC
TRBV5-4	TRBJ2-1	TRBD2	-	CASSSLTSRSYNEQFF	TGTGCCAGCAGCTCCCTGACTAGCCGCTCCTACAATGAGCAGTTCTTC
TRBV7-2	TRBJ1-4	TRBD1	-	CASSLMTGGYEKLFF	TGTGCCAGCAGCCTGATGACAGGGGGCTATGAAAAACTGTTTTTT
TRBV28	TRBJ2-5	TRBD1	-	CASSRPGGRKTQYF	TGTGCCAGCAGTAGACCAGGGGGCCGAAAGACCCAGTACTTC
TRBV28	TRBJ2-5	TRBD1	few	CASSLGQVWETQYF	TGTGCCAGCAGCTTGGGACAGGTCTGGGAGACCCAGTACTTC
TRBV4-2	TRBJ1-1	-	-	CASSQSQGIGTEAFF	TGTGCCAGCAGCCAGTCCCAGGGAATCGGCACTGAAGCTTTCTTT
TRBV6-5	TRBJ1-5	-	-	CASGRQSNQPQHF	TGTGCCAGCGGACGACAGAGCAATCAGCCCCAGCATTTT
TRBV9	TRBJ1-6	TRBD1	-	CASSVGGRQGASPLHF	TGTGCCAGCAGCGTAGGAGGAAGACAGGGGGCATCACCCCTCCACTTT
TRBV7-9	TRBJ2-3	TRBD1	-	CASSLGPGGSTDTQYF	TGTGCCAGCAGCTTAGGTCCAGGGGGATCAACAGATACGCAGTATTTT
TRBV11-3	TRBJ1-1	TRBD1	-	CASSPNSGTGSTEAFF	TGTGCCAGCAGCCCCAATTCCGGGACAGGGAGCACTGAAGCTTTCTTT
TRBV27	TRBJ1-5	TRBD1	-	CASSPRTGGNQPQHF	TGTGCCAGCAGTCCACGGACAGGGGGCAATCAGCCCCAGCATTTT
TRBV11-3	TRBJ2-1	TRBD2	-	CASSQAGVRSEEQFF	TGTGCCAGCAGCCAAGCGGGAGTCAGATCTGAAGAGCAGTTCTTC
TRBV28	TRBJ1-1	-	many	CASSPPGTWGMNTEAFF	TGTGCCAGCAGTCCCCCTGGCACCTGGGGCATGAACACTGAAGCTTTCTTT
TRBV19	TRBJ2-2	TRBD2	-	CASMGTIVRELFF	TGTGCCAGTATGGGGACTATAGTCAGGGAGCTGTTTTTT
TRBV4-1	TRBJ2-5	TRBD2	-	CASSQAPLAGVGETQYF	TGCGCCAGCAGCCAAGCCCCCCTAGCGGGAGTAGGGGAGACCCAGTACTTC
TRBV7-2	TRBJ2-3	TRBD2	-	CASAPGPTSGSGTDTQYF	TGTGCCAGCGCCCCGGGCCCGACTAGCGGGAGCGGGACAGATACGCAGTATTTT
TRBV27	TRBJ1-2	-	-	CASSLSGSNYGYTF	TGTGCCAGCAGTTTATCGGGCAGTAACTATGGCTACACCTTC